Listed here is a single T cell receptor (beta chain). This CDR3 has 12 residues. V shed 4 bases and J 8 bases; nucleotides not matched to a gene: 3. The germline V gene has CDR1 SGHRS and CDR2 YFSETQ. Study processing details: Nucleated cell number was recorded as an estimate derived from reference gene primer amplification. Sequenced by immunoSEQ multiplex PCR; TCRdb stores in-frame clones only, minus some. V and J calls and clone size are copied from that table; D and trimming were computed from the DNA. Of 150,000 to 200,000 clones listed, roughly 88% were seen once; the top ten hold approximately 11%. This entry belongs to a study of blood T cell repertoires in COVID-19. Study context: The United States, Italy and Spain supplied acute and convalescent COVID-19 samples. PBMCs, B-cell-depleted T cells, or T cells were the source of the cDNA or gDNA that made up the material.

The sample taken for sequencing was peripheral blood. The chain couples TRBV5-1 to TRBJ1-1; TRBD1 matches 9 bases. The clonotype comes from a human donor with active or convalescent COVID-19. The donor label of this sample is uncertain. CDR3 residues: CASSVGQGEAFF. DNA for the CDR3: TGCGCCAGCAGCGTAGGACAGGGGGAAGCTTTCTTT.